These T cell receptor beta chains were read from a single sample in a study of blood T cell repertoires in COVID-19. Generated by immunoSEQ multiplex PCR, the TCRdb table keeps only in-frame clones and is missing some. The table records some 380,000 clones, roughly 90% of them present only once. Sample: peripheral blood. The receptors were sampled from a man aged 18-30 years with active or convalescent COVID-19. Each CDR3 is given with its conserved first and last residue. Fields, in order: J gene, V gene, clone size, D gene, CDR3 protein, CDR3 DNA. A D gene is named only where the DNA matches it firmly. Size tells how often a clone was seen (once, few, many) or the class of an expanded clone, and some rows leave it out.

TRBJ2-1 | TRBV4-3 | NA | NA | CASSQSVLYYNEQFF | TGCGCCAGCAGCCAAAGCGTCCTCTACTACAATGAGCAGTTCTTC
TRBJ1-1 | TRBV29-1 | NA | TRBD1 | CSSRDPGQGNTEAFF | TGCAGCTCCAGGGACCCCGGACAGGGGAACACTGAAGCTTTCTTT
TRBJ2-3 | TRBV18 | NA | TRBD2 | CASSPVAGGHDTQYF | TGTGCCAGCTCACCAGTAGCGGGGGGGCACGATACGCAGTATTTT
TRBJ2-1 | TRBV5-6 | NA | TRBD2 | CASSLWGGSNEQFF | TGTGCCAGCAGCTTGTGGGGGGGAAGCAATGAGCAGTTCTTC
TRBJ2-5 | TRBV11-2 | NA | NA | CASKSVRESETQYF | TGTGCCAGCAAATCAGTCAGGGAATCAGAGACCCAGTACTTC
TRBJ2-5 | TRBV2 | NA | TRBD2 | CASSELSGRGGQETQYF | TGTGCCAGCAGTGAATTGAGCGGGAGAGGGGGGCAAGAGACCCAGTACTTC
TRBJ1-2 | TRBV7-2 | NA | TRBD1 | CASSLGQNYGYTF | TGTGCCAGCAGTTTGGGACAGAACTATGGCTACACCTTC
TRBJ2-1 | TRBV19 | NA | TRBD2 | CASSIRTSLYEQFF | TGTGCCAGTAGTATCCGGACTAGTCTGTATGAGCAGTTCTTC
TRBJ2-1 | TRBV14 | NA | TRBD2 | CASSYGLAAGGEQFF | TGTGCCAGCAGCTATGGACTAGCGGCCGGGGGTGAGCAGTTCTTC
TRBJ2-7 | TRBV13 | NA | NA | CASSFPGPPYEQYF | TGTGCCAGCAGCTTCCCGGGTCCTCCCTACGAGCAGTACTTC
TRBJ1-2 | TRBV7-2 | once | NA | CASSLQGYGYTF | TGTGCCAGCAGCTTACAGGGTTATGGCTACACCTTC
TRBJ2-1 | TRBV15 | NA | TRBD2 | CATSRDRASGIYNEQFF | TGTGCCACCAGCAGAGATAGGGCTAGCGGGATTTACAATGAGCAGTTCTTC
TRBJ2-5 | TRBV5-1 | NA | TRBD1 | CASSLPLNDRDQETQYF | TGCGCCAGCAGCTTGCCTCTAAATGACAGGGACCAAGAGACCCAGTACTTC
TRBJ2-2 | TRBV6-6 | NA | NA | CASTLKPGELFF | TGTGCCAGCACCCTAAAACCCGGGGAGCTGTTTTTT
TRBJ2-7 | TRBV3-1/TRBV3-2 | NA | TRBD2 | CASSEAGGPNEQYF | TGTGCCAGCAGTGAAGCGGGGGGGCCCAACGAGCAGTACTTC
TRBJ2-2 | TRBV4-1 | NA | NA | CASSQDIERIGELFF | TGCGCCAGCAGCCAAGATATAGAGCGGATCGGGGAGCTGTTTTTT
TRBJ2-3 | TRBV6-2/TRBV6-3 | NA | TRBD2 | CASSETGTRFHTQYF | TGTGCCAGCAGCGAAACTGGGACTAGATTCCATACGCAGTATTTT
TRBJ2-3 | TRBV7-9 | NA | TRBD2 | CASSPSGGSTDTQYF | TGTGCCAGCAGCCCGAGCGGGGGGAGCACAGATACGCAGTATTTT
TRBJ1-1 | TRBV7-3 | NA | TRBD1 | CASSHRGSEAFF | TGTGCCAGCAGCCACAGGGGGTCTGAAGCTTTCTTT
TRBJ2-5 | TRBV4-1 | once | NA | CASSQKLGGETQYF | TGCGCCAGCAGCCAAAAGCTGGGCGGGGAGACCCAGTACTTC
TRBJ2-3 | TRBV7-9 | once | TRBD2 | CASSLAGSNTDTQYF | TGTGCCAGCAGTCTAGCGGGGAGTAACACAGATACGCAGTATTTT
TRBJ2-7 | TRBV29-1 | NA | TRBD1 | CSALRTGNSYEQYF | TGCAGCGCCCTCAGGACAGGGAACTCCTACGAGCAGTACTTC
TRBJ2-1 | TRBV7-2 | NA | NA | CASSPRVSVGSYNEQFF | TGTGCCAGCAGCCCCCGGGTCAGCGTTGGTTCCTACAATGAGCAGTTCTTC
TRBJ1-6 | TRBV28 | NA | NA | CASSLVRGSRNPNSPLHF | TGTGCCAGCAGTTTGGTTAGGGGCAGCCGTAACCCTAATTCACCCCTCCACTTT
TRBJ1-2 | TRBV11-2 | NA | NA | CASTKPGGRGKNYGYTF | TGTGCCAGCACCAAACCGGGGGGAAGGGGAAAAAACTATGGCTACACCTTC
TRBJ1-5 | TRBV19 | NA | TRBD1 | CASMYLGTGFRSNQPQHF | TGTGCCAGTATGTATCTCGGGACAGGGTTTCGTAGCAATCAGCCCCAGCATTTT
TRBJ1-3 | TRBV11-3 | once | NA | CASSLAARGGNTIYF | TGTGCCAGCAGCTTAGCAGCCAGAGGGGGAAACACCATATATTTT
TRBJ2-5 | TRBV2 | NA | NA | CASTIEVWETQYF | TGTGCCAGCACAATTGAGGTCTGGGAGACCCAGTACTTC
TRBJ2-3 | TRBV7-3 | NA | TRBD1 | CASSFVPGQGAYTQYF | TGTGCCAGCAGCTTCGTCCCGGGACAGGGGGCATATACGCAGTATTTT
TRBJ2-2 | TRBV6-1 | NA | TRBD2 | CASREAGGLKELFF | TGTGCCAGCAGGGAAGCGGGAGGCCTGAAGGAGCTGTTTTTT
TRBJ1-4 | TRBV11-2 | NA | NA | CASSRRGGEKLFF | TGTGCCAGCAGCCGGAGAGGGGGTGAAAAACTGTTTTTT
TRBJ1-2 | TRBV19 | NA | NA | CASRSMGGAGNGYTF | TGTGCCAGTAGAAGCATGGGAGGGGCCGGGAATGGCTACACCTTC
TRBJ1-5 | TRBV28 | NA | TRBD1 | CASRGSGTGQSNQPQHF | TGTGCCAGCAGGGGGTCCGGGACAGGGCAAAGCAATCAGCCCCAGCATTTT
TRBJ2-7 | TRBV5-4 | NA | TRBD2 | CASSLGGGRTDEQYF | TGTGCCAGCAGCTTGGGAGGCGGGAGAACCGACGAGCAGTACTTC
TRBJ2-2 | TRBV7-2 | NA | TRBD1 | CASSHRGNTGELFF | TGTGCCAGCAGCCACAGGGGTAACACCGGGGAGCTGTTTTTT
TRBJ1-1 | TRBV9 | NA | TRBD1 | CASSGTGGSNTEAFF | TGTGCCAGCAGCGGCACAGGGGGCTCGAACACTGAAGCTTTCTTT
TRBJ1-5 | TRBV12-3/TRBV12-4 | NA | NA | CASSLRDNQPQHF | TGTGCCAGCAGTTTGAGGGACAATCAGCCCCAGCATTTT
TRBJ1-1 | TRBV5-1 | once | TRBD1 | CASAGQPNTEAFF | TGCGCCAGCGCGGGACAGCCGAACACTGAAGCTTTCTTT
TRBJ1-2 | TRBV3-1/TRBV3-2 | NA | NA | CASSQKGGYETF | TGTGCCAGCAGCCAAAAAGGGGGTTACGAGACCTTC
TRBJ1-6 | TRBV28 | NA | NA | CASSGQNNSPLHF | TGTGCCAGCAGTGGACAGAATAATTCACCCCTCCACTTT
TRBJ2-5 | TRBV6-6 | NA | TRBD2 | CASRPPSGGWETQYF | TGTGCCAGCAGACCACCTAGCGGGGGGTGGGAGACCCAGTACTTC
TRBJ2-7 | TRBV27 | NA | TRBD1 | CASRTGAHPSSYEQYF | TGTGCCAGCAGGACAGGGGCCCACCCCAGCTCCTACGAGCAGTACTTC
TRBJ2-3 | TRBV4-2 | NA | TRBD2 | CASSPGTSGDTQYF | TGTGCCAGCAGCCCTGGGACTAGTGGAGATACGCAGTATTTT
TRBJ1-1 | TRBV7-9 | many | NA | CASSPTKNTEAFF | TGTGCCAGCAGCCCTACCAAGAACACTGAAGCTTTCTTT
TRBJ1-5 | TRBV7-8 | NA | TRBD1 | CASTRDRTFLLKGQPQHF | TGTGCCAGCACCAGGGACAGGACTTTTCTTCTTAAGGGCCAGCCCCAGCATTTT
TRBJ1-2 | TRBV7-9 | NA | NA | CASSLSGEGNYGYTF | TGTGCCAGCAGCTTGTCAGGGGAAGGTAACTATGGCTACACCTTC
TRBJ2-2 | TRBV18 | NA | TRBD1 | CASSLTGGLNTGELFF | TGTGCCAGCTCACTCACAGGGGGCTTGAACACCGGGGAGCTGTTTTTT
TRBJ1-2 | TRBV28 | NA | TRBD1 | CASSTGGQGDGYTF | TGTGCCAGCAGTACCGGCGGACAGGGGGACGGCTACACCTTC
TRBJ1-1 | TRBV4-1 | few | NA | CASSQVSNREGTEAFF | TGCGCCAGCAGCCAAGTCAGCAACAGGGAGGGCACTGAAGCTTTCTTT
TRBJ2-7 | TRBV7-9 | once | TRBD2 | CASSLVGLATSYEQYF | TGTGCCAGCAGCTTAGTGGGACTAGCGACCTCCTACGAGCAGTACTTC
TRBJ2-1 | TRBV6-2/TRBV6-3 | NA | TRBD2 | CASSWTSLGNEQFF | TGTGCCAGCAGTTGGACTAGCCTTGGCAATGAGCAGTTCTTC
TRBJ2-2 | TRBV7-3 | NA | NA | CASSFITGELFF | TGTGCCAGCAGCTTCATCACCGGGGAGCTGTTTTTT
TRBJ2-1 | TRBV19 | once | TRBD1 | CASSTRTGDNEQFF | TGTGCCAGTAGTACCCGGACAGGGGACAATGAGCAGTTCTTC
TRBJ1-1 | TRBV4-1 | NA | NA | CASSQDLGRANTEAFF | TGCGCCAGCAGCCAAGATCTCGGCAGGGCGAACACTGAAGCTTTCTTT
TRBJ2-5 | TRBV7-9 | NA | NA | CASSLLEETQYF | TGTGCCAGCAGCTTACTTGAAGAGACCCAGTACTTC
TRBJ1-1 | TRBV5-5 | NA | NA | CASSLSGRNTEAFF | TGTGCCAGCAGCTTGTCCGGGAGGAACACTGAAGCTTTCTTT
TRBJ1-5 | TRBV27 | NA | TRBD1 | CASRGQGNQPQHF | TGTGCCAGCAGAGGACAGGGCAATCAGCCCCAGCATTTT